This T cell receptor (beta chain) was profiled in a study of shared T cell receptors in the human thymus. Trimming took off 2 bases at V and 9 bases at J, with 17 bases between the two ends. CDR1 and CDR2 (germline): SNHLY, FYNNEI. CDR3 size: 15 residues. Sequencing was performed with immunoSEQ multiplex PCR; in TCRdb, only in-frame clones are kept and a portion is missing. Among 700,000 to 750,000 clones listed, 75% to 90% were seen once. The sample was also linked to a second study, of human thymus T cells. That report adds: Surgeons resected thymus tissue during corrective heart surgery. In thymic and blood repertoires alike, V and J usage looked biased. Thymic repertoires overlap heavily among unrelated individuals, related research has reported.

The origin of this receptor is a girl under three years old with a congenital heart defect. This rearrangement joins TRBV2 to TRBJ1-3; possibly TRBD1 for D (5 bases). The sample was thymocytes. The CDR3 region has the DNA TGTGCCAGCAGTGAATCGAGGGGACTGGAGACCACCATATATTTT. It is translated as CASSESRGLETTIYF.